What follows describes a single T cell receptor beta chain. This record comes from a study of blood T cell repertoires in COVID-19. The overall study: From the United States, Italy and Spain came samples of acute and convalescent COVID-19.

The age range of participants was 18 to 89 years, with residence in under 25 US areas. Cohorts were based on clinical histories the participants reported. As processed by the authors: Scientists estimated how many nucleated cells there were by amplifying reference gene primers. Libraries were prepared by immunoSEQ multiplex PCR; TCRdb keeps only in-frame clonotypes and omits some of them. The DNA was the basis for D and trimming; V, J and clone size are from that table. The sample yields about 200,000 clones, 75% to 85% seen once. Germline trimming cut 4 bases from V and 5 bases from J; bases unmatched to any gene: 9. This CDR3 spans 16 amino acids. Germline V CDR1 and CDR2: LNHDA, SQIVND (reference sequence).

The TCR was taken from a woman aged 40 to 49 with acute COVID-19. Sequencing input: PBMCs or T cells enriched from blood (not recorded which). The rearrangement joins TRBV19 to TRBJ1-5, with TRBD1 identical over 9 bases. The CDR3 region has the DNA TGTGCCAGTAGTAACCCGGGACAGGGTAAGGATCAGCCCCAGCATTTT. This sequence encodes CASSNPGQGKDQPQHF.